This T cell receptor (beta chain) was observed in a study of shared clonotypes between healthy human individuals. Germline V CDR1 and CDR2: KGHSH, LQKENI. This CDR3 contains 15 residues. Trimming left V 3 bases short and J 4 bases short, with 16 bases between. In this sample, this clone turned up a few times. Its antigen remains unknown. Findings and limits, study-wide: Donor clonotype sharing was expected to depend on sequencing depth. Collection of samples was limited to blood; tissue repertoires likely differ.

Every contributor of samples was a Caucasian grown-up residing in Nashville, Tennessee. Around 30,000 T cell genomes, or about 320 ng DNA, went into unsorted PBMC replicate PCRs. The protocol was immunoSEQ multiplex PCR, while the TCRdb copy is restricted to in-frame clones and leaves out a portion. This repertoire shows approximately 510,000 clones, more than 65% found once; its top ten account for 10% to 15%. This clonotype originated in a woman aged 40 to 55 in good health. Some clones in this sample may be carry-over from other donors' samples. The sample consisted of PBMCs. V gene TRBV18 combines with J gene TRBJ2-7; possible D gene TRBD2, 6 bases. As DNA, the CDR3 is TGTGCCAGCTCACCCCCTACTAGCAGACGGTACGAGCAGTACTTC. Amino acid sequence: CASSPPTSRRYEQYF. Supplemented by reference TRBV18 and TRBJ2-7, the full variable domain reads NAGVMQNPRHLVRRRGQEARLRCSPMKGHSHVYWYRQLPEEGLKFMVYLQKENIIDESGMPKERFSAEFPKEGPSILRIQQVVRGDSAAYFCASSPPTSRRYEQYFGPGTRLTVT.